This T cell receptor beta chain was sequenced for a study of blood T cell repertoires in COVID-19 (dated by TCRdb to 2018 to 2020). Background on the whole study: Collaborator samples came from the United States, Italy and Spain and covered acute and convalescent phases of COVID-19. The material from the prospective study consisted of cDNA or gDNA derived from T cells, B-cell-depleted T cells, or PBMCs. The dataset comprised deeply sampled blood TCRbeta repertoires from subjects exposed to, actively infected with, or recovered from COVID-19. The repertoires were released in a freely available public database intended as a resource for research on the immune response to SARS-CoV-2. Samples came from the ongoing ImmuneRACE study (first 160 participants) plus 1,254 subjects from 6 global collaborators. The sample metadata nearly always contained a de-identified subject ID, COVID-19 status, age in years and sex. Where available, HLA class I and class II types were taken from metadata supplied by the sample provider and were not determined by assay-based typing.

As concerns this clone: The target of this receptor is not known. No per-base quality is available; no much larger clone lies one base away.

Inclusive of the bounding cysteine and phenylalanine, the CDR3 is 14 residues long. The only DNA kept is the CDR3, 42 bases in frame from the first base. As encoded in the germline V gene, CDR1 is MNHEY while CDR2 is SVGAGI. Here V drops 6 bases and J drops 4 bases, and the junction holds 5 bases not matched to any gene. Paper-wide results and their limitations: The amount of clinical and demographic metadata varied by source and participant and was provided uncurated.

TCRbeta CDR3 regions were amplified from genomic DNA by means of the immunoSEQ Assay, a bias-controlled multiplex PCR. The published analysis was carried out like this. Within the assay, amplification of reference gene primers was used to estimate how many nucleated cells each sample contained. Sequence reads were collapsed and filtered to measure the absolute abundance of every unique TCRbeta CDR3 rearrangement. For each sample, productive Simpson clonality was calculated as the square root of Simpson's diversity index across productive rearrangements. TCRdb mirrors the immuneACCESS table, restricted to in-frame sequences. Some clones are absent from its copies; in checked studies, under half trace to an unresolved V gene, and the reason for the others is unknown. That table gives V, J and clone size, and the DNA gave D and trimming. The sample table holds 250,000 to 400,000 clones, of which approximately 90% were seen once. Approximately 1.8% of the sample rests with the top ten.

One collaborating source in Seattle enrolled patients during active infection and followed them longitudinally through the course of disease. Collaborating institutions collected whole blood in K2EDTA tubes following their own protocols. For TCRbeta analysis, collaborator samples were shipped as frozen whole blood, as isolated PBMCs, or as DNA extracted from either sample type. The chain employs TRBV6-5 and TRBJ2-2, with TRBD2 identical over 7 junction bases. Sequencing was carried out using peripheral blood. This TCR was sampled from a woman aged 25 to 45 with COVID-19, enrolled during active disease. Read as DNA, the sequence is TGTGCCAGCAGGCCCGGGGGGACCACCGGGGAGCTGTTTTTT. Translated, this gives CASRPGGTTGELFF.